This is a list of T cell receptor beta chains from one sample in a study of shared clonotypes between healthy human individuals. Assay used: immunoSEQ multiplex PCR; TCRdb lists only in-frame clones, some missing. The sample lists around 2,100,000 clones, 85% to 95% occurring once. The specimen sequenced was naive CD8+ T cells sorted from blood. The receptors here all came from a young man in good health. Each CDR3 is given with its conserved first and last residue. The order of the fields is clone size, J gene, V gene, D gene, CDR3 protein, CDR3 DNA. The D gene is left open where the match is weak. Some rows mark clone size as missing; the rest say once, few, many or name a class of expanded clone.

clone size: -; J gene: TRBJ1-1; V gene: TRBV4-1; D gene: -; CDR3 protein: CASSQGRGQNTEAFF; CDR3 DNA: TGCGCCAGCAGCCAAGGTCGTGGCCAGAACACTGAAGCTTTCTTT
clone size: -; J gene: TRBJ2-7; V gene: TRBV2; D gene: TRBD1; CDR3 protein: CASSEGQGTYEQYF; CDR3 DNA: TGTGCCAGCAGTGAAGGACAGGGGACTTACGAGCAGTACTTC
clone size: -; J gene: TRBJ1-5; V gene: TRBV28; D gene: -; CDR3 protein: CASSWSGHRELAPQPQHF; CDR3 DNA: TGTGCCAGCAGTTGGTCGGGGCACAGGGAACTGGCCCCTCAGCCCCAGCATTTT
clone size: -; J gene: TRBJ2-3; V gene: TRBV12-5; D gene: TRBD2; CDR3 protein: CASGLPDVAGVVADTQYF; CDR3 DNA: TGTGCTAGTGGTTTGCCGGACGTAGCGGGAGTGGTTGCAGATACGCAGTATTTT
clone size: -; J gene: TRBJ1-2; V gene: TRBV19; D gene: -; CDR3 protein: CASSGAVRARYGYTF; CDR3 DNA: TGTGCCAGTAGTGGGGCTGTCCGGGCTCGCTATGGCTACACCTTC
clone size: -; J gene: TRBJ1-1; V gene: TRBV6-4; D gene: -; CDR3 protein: CASSDSPRWNTEAFF; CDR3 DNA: TGTGCCAGCAGTGACTCACCACGATGGAACACTGAAGCTTTCTTT
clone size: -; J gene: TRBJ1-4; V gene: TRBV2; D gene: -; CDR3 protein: CATYNEKLFF; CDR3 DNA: TGTGCCACCTATAATGAAAAACTGTTTTTT
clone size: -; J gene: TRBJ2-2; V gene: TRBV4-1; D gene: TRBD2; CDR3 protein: CASSHPKGTSGVDRPTGELFF; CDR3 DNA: TGCGCCAGCAGCCATCCTAAGGGGACTAGCGGGGTGGACCGCCCCACCGGGGAGCTGTTTTTT
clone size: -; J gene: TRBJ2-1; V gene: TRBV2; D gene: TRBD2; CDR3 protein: CASSGGLAAYNEQFF; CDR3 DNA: TGTGCCAGCAGTGGGGGACTAGCGGCTTACAATGAGCAGTTCTTC
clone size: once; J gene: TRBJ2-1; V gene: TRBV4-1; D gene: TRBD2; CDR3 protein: CASSQMTSGINEQFF; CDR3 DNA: TGCGCCAGCAGCCAGATGACTAGCGGGATCAATGAGCAGTTCTTC
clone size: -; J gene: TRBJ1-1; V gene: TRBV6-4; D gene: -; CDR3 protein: CASSDSGLTGRAFF; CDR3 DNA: TGTGCCAGCAGTGACTCGGGGTTGACAGGTCGTGCTTTCTTT
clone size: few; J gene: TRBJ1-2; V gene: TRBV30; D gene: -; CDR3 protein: CAWTLGANYGYTF; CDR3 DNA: TGTGCCTGGACGTTGGGAGCCAACTATGGCTACACCTTC
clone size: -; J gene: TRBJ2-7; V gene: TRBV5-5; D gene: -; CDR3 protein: CASSLGDGTYEQYF; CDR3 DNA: TGTGCCAGCAGCTTGGGGGACGGAACCTACGAGCAGTACTTC
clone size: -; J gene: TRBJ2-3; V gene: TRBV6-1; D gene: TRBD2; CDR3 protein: CASSEYPASGGAPADTQYF; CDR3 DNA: TGTGCCAGCAGTGAATACCCGGCTAGCGGGGGGGCCCCCGCAGATACGCAGTATTTT
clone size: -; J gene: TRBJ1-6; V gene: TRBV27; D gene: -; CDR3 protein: CASSTTLGSPLHF; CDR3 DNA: TGTGCCAGCAGCACAACCTTGGGTTCACCCCTCCACTTT
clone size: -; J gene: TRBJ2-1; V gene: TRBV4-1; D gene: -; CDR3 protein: CASSQDRSYNEQFF; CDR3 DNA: TGCGCCAGCAGCCAAGATCGCTCTTACAATGAGCAGTTCTTC
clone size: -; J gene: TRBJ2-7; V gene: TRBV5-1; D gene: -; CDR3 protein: CASSLVRGEQYF; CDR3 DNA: TGCGCCAGCAGCCTAGTCAGGGGCGAGCAGTACTTC
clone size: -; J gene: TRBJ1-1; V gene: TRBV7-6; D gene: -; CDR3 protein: CASSHGQQLEAFF; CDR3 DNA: TGTGCCAGCAGCCACGGACAGCAACTTGAAGCTTTCTTT
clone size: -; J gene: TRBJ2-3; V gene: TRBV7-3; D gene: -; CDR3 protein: CASSSNGATDTQYF; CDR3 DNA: TGTGCCAGCAGCTCCAATGGGGCCACAGATACGCAGTATTTT
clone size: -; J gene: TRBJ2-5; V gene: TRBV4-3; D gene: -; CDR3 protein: CASSQDRSGTQYF; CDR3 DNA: TGCGCCAGCAGCCAAGATCGCTCAGGGACTCAGTACTTC
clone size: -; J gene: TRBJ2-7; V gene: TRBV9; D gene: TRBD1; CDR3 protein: CASSFRDRGPEQYF; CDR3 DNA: TGTGCCAGCAGCTTCCGGGACAGGGGTCCCGAGCAGTACTTC
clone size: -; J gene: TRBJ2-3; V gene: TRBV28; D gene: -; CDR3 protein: CASSLFPNSLRSTDTQYF; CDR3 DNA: TGTGCCAGCAGTTTATTTCCGAACTCCTTGAGGTCCACAGATACGCAGTATTTT
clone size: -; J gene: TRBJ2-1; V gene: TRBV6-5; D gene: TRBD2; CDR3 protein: CASKGTSYNEQFF; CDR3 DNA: TGTGCCAGCAAGGGGACTAGCTACAATGAGCAGTTCTTC
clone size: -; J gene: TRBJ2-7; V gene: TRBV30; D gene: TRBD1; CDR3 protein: CACSGTGTLVEQYF; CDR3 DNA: TGTGCCTGTTCCGGGACAGGGACCTTAGTAGAGCAGTACTTC
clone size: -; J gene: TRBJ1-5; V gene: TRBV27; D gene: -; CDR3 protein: CASSLTGPADQPQHF; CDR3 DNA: TGTGCCAGCAGTTTAACCGGCCCTGCGGATCAGCCCCAGCATTTT
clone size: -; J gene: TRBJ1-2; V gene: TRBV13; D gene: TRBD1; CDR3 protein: CASSALDRVYGYTF; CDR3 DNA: TGTGCCAGCAGCGCCCTGGACAGGGTCTATGGCTACACCTTC
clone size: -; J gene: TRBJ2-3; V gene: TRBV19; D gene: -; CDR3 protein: CASSIQSGDTQYF; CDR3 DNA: TGTGCCAGTAGTATTCAGAGTGGAGATACGCAGTATTTT
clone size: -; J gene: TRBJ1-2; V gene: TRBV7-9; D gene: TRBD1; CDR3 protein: CASSLGQGLWGYTF; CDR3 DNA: TGTGCCAGCAGCTTAGGACAGGGGCTGTGGGGCTACACCTTC
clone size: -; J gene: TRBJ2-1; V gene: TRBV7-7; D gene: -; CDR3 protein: CASSLAGNYNEQFF; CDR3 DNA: TGTGCTAGCAGCTTAGCAGGCAACTACAATGAGCAGTTCTTC
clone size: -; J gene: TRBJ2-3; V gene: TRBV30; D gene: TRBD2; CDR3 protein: CAQRLAGGTDTQYF; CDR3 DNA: TGTGCCCAGAGACTAGCGGGGGGCACAGATACGCAGTATTTT
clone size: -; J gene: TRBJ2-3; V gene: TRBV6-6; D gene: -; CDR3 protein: CASSPDAGSDTQYF; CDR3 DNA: TGTGCCAGCAGCCCCGACGCGGGTTCAGATACGCAGTATTTT
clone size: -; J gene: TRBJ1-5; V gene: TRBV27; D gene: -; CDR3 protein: CASSLLGQPQHF; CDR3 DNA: TGTGCCAGCAGTTTATTGGGACAGCCCCAGCATTTT
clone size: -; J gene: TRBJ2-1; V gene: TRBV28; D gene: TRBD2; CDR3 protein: CASSLLAGVIEDEQFF; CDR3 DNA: TGTGCCAGCAGTTTGCTAGCGGGGGTTATAGAAGATGAGCAGTTCTTC
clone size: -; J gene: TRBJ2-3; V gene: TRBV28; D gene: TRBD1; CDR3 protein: CASRPGQGTDTQYF; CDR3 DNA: TGTGCCAGCAGGCCGGGACAGGGCACAGATACGCAGTATTTT
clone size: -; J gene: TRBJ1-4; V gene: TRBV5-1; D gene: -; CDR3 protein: CASSLFRGEEEKLFF; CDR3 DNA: TGCGCCAGCAGCTTGTTTCGGGGGGAGGAGGAAAAACTGTTTTTT
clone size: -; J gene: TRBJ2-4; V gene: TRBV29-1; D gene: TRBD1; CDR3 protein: CSVADRGGENIQYF; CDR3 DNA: TGCAGCGTCGCCGACAGGGGAGGCGAAAACATTCAGTACTTC
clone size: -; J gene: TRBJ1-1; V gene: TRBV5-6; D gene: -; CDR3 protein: CASSSPENIDARTEAFF; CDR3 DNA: TGTGCCAGCAGCTCCCCCGAGAATATTGACGCGCGCACTGAAGCTTTCTTT
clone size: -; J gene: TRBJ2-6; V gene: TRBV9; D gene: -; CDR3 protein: CASSVALAGANVLTF; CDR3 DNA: TGTGCCAGCAGCGTAGCTCTAGCGGGGGCCAACGTCCTGACTTTC
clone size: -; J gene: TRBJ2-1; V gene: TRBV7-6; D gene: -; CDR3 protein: CASSLTGTYNEQFF; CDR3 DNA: TGTGCCAGCAGCTTAACCGGGACGTACAATGAGCAGTTCTTC
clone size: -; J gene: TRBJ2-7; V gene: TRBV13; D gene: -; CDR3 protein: CASRDSREYEQYF; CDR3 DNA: TGTGCCAGCAGGGATTCAAGGGAATACGAGCAGTACTTC
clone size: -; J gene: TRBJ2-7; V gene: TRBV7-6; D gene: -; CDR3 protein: CASSSMTVKTPGSYEQYF; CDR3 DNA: TGTGCCAGCAGTTCTATGACAGTCAAGACCCCCGGCTCCTACGAGCAGTACTTC
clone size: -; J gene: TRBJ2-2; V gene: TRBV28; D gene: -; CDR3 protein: CASSFKWSYTGELFF; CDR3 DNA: TGTGCCAGCAGTTTTAAGTGGTCATACACCGGGGAGCTGTTTTTT
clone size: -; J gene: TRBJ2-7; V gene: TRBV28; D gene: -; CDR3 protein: CASSSRGASDEQYF; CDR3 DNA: TGTGCCAGCAGTTCTAGGGGGGCAAGCGACGAGCAGTACTTC